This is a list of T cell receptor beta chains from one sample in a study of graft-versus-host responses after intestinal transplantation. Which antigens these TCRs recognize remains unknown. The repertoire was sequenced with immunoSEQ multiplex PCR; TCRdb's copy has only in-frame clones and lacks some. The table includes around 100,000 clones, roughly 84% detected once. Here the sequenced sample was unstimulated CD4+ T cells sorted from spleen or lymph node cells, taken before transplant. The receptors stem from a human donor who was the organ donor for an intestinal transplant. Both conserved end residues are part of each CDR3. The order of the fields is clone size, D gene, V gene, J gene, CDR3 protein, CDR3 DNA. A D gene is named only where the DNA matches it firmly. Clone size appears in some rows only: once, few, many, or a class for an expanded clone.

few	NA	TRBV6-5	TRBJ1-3	CASTRDNTIYF	TGTGCCAGCACCAGGGATAACACCATATATTTT
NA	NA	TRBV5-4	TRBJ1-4	CASGLKGVNEKLFF	TGTGCCAGCGGTCTAAAAGGGGTCAATGAAAAACTGTTTTTT
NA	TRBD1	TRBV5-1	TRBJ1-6	CASSFRAGGSYNSPLHF	TGCGCCAGCAGCTTTAGGGCAGGGGGCTCCTATAATTCACCCCTCCACTTT
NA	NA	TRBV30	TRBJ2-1	CAWSPLITISYNEQFF	TGTGCCTGGAGCCCATTAATTACTATCTCCTACAATGAGCAGTTCTTC
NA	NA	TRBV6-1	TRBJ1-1	CATQSRGGLNTEAFF	TGTGCCACCCAGTCAAGGGGGGGGTTAAACACTGAAGCTTTCTTT
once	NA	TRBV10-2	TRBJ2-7	CASSESPGAIPYEQYF	TGCGCCAGCAGTGAGTCCCCGGGGGCCATTCCCTACGAGCAGTACTTC
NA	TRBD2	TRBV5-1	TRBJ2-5	CASSLSSGGSRETQYF	TGCGCCAGCAGCTTGTCCAGCGGGGGGTCCCGGGAGACCCAGTACTTC
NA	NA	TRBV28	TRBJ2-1	CASSGSKGLWNEQFF	TGTGCCAGCAGTGGCTCAAAGGGTCTTTGGAATGAGCAGTTCTTC
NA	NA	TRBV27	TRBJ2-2	CASSFNFVGELFF	TGTGCCAGCAGTTTTAATTTTGTGGGGGAGCTGTTTTTT
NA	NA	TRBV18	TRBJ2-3	CASSPRVNTDTQYF	TGTGCCAGCTCACCTAGGGTGAACACAGATACGCAGTATTTT
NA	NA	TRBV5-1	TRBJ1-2	CASKGPPNYGYTF	TGCGCCAGTAAAGGTCCGCCCAACTATGGCTACACCTTC
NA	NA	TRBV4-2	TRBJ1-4	CASSQDGPVSTNEKLFF	TGTGCCAGCAGCCAAGATGGGCCAGTTTCAACTAATGAAAAACTGTTTTTT
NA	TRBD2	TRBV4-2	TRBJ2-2	CASSLMGTSGVAGELFF	TGTGCCAGCAGCCTTATGGGGACTAGCGGGGTGGCAGGGGAGCTGTTTTTT
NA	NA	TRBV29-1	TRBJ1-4	CSAQGVGRGEKLFF	TGCAGCGCGCAAGGGGTAGGAAGGGGGGAAAAACTGTTTTTT
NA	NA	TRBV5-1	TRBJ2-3	CASSPRLAGRGGRTDTQYF	TGCGCCAGCAGCCCACGACTAGCAGGTAGAGGGGGGCGTACAGATACGCAGTATTTT
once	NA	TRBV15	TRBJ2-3	CATSRASSRGGPDTQYF	TGTGCCACCAGCAGAGCTTCTAGCAGGGGGGGCCCAGATACGCAGTATTTT
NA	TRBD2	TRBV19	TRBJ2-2	CASSPRLLAGAANTGELFF	TGTGCCAGTAGCCCCCGGCTTCTAGCGGGGGCGGCGAACACCGGGGAGCTGTTTTTT
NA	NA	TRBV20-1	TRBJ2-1	CSASQGNEQFF	TGCAGTGCTAGCCAGGGAAATGAGCAGTTCTTC
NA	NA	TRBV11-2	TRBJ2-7	CASSQEGQRFSYEQYF	TGTGCCAGCAGCCAAGAAGGGCAGAGATTCTCCTACGAGCAGTACTTC
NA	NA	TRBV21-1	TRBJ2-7	CASSIVVGHEQYF	TGTGCCAGCAGCATCGTCGTGGGCCACGAGCAGTACTTC
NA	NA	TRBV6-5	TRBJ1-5	CASSYSGGYQPQHF	TGTGCCAGCAGTTACTCGGGGGGGTATCAGCCCCAGCATTTT
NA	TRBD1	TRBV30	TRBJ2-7	CAWSVPGQVTYEQYF	TGTGCCTGGAGTGTACCGGGACAGGTAACCTACGAGCAGTACTTC
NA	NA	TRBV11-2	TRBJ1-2	CASTLSRAANYGYTF	TGTGCCAGCACCCTTTCTAGGGCGGCTAACTATGGCTACACCTTC
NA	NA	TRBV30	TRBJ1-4	CAWSVLSGGFEKLFF	TGTGCCTGGAGTGTACTCAGCGGGGGCTTTGAAAAACTGTTTTTT
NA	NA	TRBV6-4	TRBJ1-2	CASSEHRVGYGYTF	TGTGCCAGCAGTGAACACAGGGTAGGCTATGGCTACACCTTC
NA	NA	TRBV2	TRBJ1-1	CASSGYSYGHTEAFF	TGTGCCAGTAGTGGGTACTCGTACGGACACACTGAAGCTTTCTTT
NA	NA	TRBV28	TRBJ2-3	CATRTRTDTQYF	TGTGCCACCCGGACCCGCACAGATACGCAGTATTTT
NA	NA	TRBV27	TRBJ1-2	CASRPGLSYGYTF	TGTGCCAGTAGACCCGGTCTTAGCTATGGCTACACCTTC
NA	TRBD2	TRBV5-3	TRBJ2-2	CARSRTSGKELFF	TGTGCCAGATCTAGGACTAGCGGGAAGGAGCTGTTTTTT
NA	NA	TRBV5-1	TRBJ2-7	CASSLGWSSYEQYF	TGCGCCAGCAGCTTGGGGTGGAGCTCCTACGAGCAGTACTTC
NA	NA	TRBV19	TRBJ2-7	CASSRRAGTYEQYF	TGTGCCAGTAGTAGGAGGGCAGGAACCTACGAGCAGTACTTC
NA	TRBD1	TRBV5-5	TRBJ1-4	CASRDEGQGNEKLFF	TGTGCCAGCAGGGATGAAGGACAGGGTAATGAAAAACTGTTTTTT
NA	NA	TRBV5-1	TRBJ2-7	CASSLVGNSPYEQYF	TGCGCCAGCAGCTTGGTGGGTAACTCCCCCTACGAGCAGTACTTC
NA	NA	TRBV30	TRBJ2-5	CAWTGKARETQYF	TGTGCCTGGACGGGGAAAGCAAGGGAGACCCAGTACTTC
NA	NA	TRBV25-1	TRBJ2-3	CASSPARSVDTQYF	TGTGCCAGCAGTCCCGCGAGGTCGGTGGATACGCAGTATTTT
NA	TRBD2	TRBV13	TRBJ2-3	CASSLVVLAGGWQYF	TGTGCCAGCAGCTTAGTCGTTCTAGCGGGGGGCTGGCAGTATTTT
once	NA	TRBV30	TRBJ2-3	CAWRGVHTQYF	TGTGCCTGGAGGGGCGTCCATACGCAGTATTTT
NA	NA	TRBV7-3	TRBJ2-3	CASSLIGTSTDTQYF	TGTGCCAGCAGCTTAATCGGGACCAGCACAGATACGCAGTATTTT
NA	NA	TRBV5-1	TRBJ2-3	CASSWDKSDTQYF	TGCGCCAGCAGCTGGGACAAATCAGATACGCAGTATTTT
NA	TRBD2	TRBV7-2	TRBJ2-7	CASSLAASGRTTPYEQYF	TGTGCCAGCAGCTTAGCGGCTAGCGGGAGGACGACACCCTACGAGCAGTACTTC
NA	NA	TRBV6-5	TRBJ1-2	CASSSPVGVGQDGYTF	TGTGCCAGCAGTTCGCCGGTTGGAGTTGGTCAGGATGGCTACACCTTC
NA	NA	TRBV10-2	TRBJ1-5	CASSDPGRYSNQPQHF	TGCGCCAGCAGTGACCCGGGACGGTATAGCAATCAGCCCCAGCATTTT
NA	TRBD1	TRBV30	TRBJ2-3	CAWSVRGRVTDTQYF	TGTGCCTGGAGTGTGAGGGGGCGAGTCACAGATACGCAGTATTTT
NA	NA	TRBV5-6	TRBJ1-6	CASSLVTGGAYSPLHF	TGTGCCAGCAGCTTGGTAACTGGGGGCGCGTATTCACCCCTCCACTTT
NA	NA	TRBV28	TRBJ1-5	CASSFGFRVSNQPQHF	TGTGCCAGCAGTTTCGGATTTAGGGTTAGCAATCAGCCCCAGCATTTT
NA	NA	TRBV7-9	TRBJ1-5	CASSLGGAYNQPQHF	TGTGCCAGCAGCTTAGGGGGCGCCTACAATCAGCCCCAGCATTTT
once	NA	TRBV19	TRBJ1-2	CASSKGHYGYTF	TGTGCCAGTAGTAAGGGACACTATGGCTACACCTTC
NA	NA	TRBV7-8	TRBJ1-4	CASSSLGGSGEKLFF	TGTGCCAGCAGCTCCCTGGGGGGTTCAGGGGAAAAACTGTTTTTT
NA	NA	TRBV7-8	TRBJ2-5	CASSLATSETQYF	TGTGCCAGCAGCTTAGCGACATCGGAGACCCAGTACTTC
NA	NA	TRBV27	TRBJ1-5	CASSLAAGSGNQPQHF	TGTGCCAGCAGTCTCGCTGCGGGGTCGGGAAATCAGCCCCAGCATTTT
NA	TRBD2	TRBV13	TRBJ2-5	CASSRSGVRQETQYF	TGTGCCAGCAGCCGTAGCGGGGTGCGTCAAGAGACCCAGTACTTC
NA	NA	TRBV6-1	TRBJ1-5	CASSDGGEWSQPQHF	TGTGCCAGCAGTGACGGGGGGGAGTGGAGTCAGCCCCAGCATTTT
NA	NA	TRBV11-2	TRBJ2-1	CASSLAVTYNEQFF	TGTGCCAGCAGCTTAGCGGTCACCTACAATGAGCAGTTCTTC
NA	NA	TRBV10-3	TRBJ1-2	CAIISPGNYGYTF	TGTGCCATCATCAGTCCAGGGAACTATGGCTACACCTTC
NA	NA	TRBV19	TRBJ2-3	CASSIREFSDTQYF	TGTGCCAGTAGTATAAGAGAGTTTTCAGATACGCAGTATTTT
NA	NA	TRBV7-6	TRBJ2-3	CASSLASTDTQYF	TGTGCCAGCAGCTTAGCTAGCACAGATACGCAGTATTTT
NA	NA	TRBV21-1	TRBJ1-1	CASSERQGLNTEAFF	TGTGCCAGCAGCGAACGACAGGGACTGAACACTGAAGCTTTCTTT
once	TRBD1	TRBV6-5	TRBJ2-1	CASSETGGRYNEQFF	TGTGCCAGCAGCGAAACAGGGGGCCGCTACAATGAGCAGTTCTTC
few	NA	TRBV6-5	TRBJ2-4	CASSPGLVAKNIQYF	TGTGCCAGCAGCCCCGGGCTAGTAGCCAAAAACATTCAGTACTTC
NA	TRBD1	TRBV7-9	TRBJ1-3	CASTRGGGSSGNTIYF	TGTGCCAGCACTCGGGGAGGGGGCAGCTCTGGAAACACCATATATTTT